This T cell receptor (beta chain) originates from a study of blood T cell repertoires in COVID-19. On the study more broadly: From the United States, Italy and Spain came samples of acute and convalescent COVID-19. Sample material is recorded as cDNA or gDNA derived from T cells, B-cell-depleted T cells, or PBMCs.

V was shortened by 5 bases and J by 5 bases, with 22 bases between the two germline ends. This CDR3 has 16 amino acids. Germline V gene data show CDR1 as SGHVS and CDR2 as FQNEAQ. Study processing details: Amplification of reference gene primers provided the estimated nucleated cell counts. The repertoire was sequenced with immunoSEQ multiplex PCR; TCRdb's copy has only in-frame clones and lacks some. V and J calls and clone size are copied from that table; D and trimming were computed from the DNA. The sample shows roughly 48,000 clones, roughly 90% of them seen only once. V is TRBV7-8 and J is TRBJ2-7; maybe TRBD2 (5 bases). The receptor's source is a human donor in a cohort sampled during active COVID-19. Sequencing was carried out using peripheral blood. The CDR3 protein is CASSPIRTRSGHEQYF. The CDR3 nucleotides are TGTGCCAGCAGCCCGATACGGACTCGATCTGGGCACGAGCAGTACTTC.